This T cell receptor beta chain was recovered during a study of T cell clones after liver transplantation. Study-level background: Liver transplant recipients had immunosuppression withdrawal attempted within 2 years. TCRbeta sequencing after a pre-transplant mixed lymphocyte reaction identified graft-donor-reactive clones, later tracked in post-transplant blood. Standard immunosuppression, with no induction, continued until 12-24 months after transplant.

The assay was immunoSEQ multiplex PCR, and TCRdb's table has in-frame clones only and misses some. The data contain some 59,000 clones, over 70% of them singletons. CDR3 length equals 14 residues. Germline V gene lookup returns CDR1 MGHRA and CDR2 YSYEKL. Trimming removed 2 bases at V and 4 bases at J, with 11 bases between. Study-level points and caveats: A larger donor-reactive than third-party decline suggested partial antigen-specific deletion.

This clone was seen ten or more times. Its antigen is not known. This chain joins TRBV4-1 and TRBJ1-2; D is unresolved. The source of this sequence is a human donor who received a liver transplant. Sequenced here: CD4+ T cells from blood, sampled before liver transplant. CDR3 DNA: TGCGCCAGCAGCCAAACTCCGGGGATCTATGGCTACACCTTC. It yields the protein CASSQTPGIYGYTF.